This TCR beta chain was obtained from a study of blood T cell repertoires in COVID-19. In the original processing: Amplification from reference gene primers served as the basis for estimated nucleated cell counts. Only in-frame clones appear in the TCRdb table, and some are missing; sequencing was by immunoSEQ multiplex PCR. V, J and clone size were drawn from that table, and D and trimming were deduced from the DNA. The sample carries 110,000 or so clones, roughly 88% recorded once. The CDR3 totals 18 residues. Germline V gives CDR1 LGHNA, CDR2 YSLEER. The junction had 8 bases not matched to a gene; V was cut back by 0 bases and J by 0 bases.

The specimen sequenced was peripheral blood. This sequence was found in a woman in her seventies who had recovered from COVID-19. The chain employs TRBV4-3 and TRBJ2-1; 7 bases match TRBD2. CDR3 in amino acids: CASSQEGTNYLSYNEQFF. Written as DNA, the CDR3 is TGCGCCAGCAGCCAAGAGGGGACTAACTACCTCTCCTACAATGAGCAGTTCTTC.